One sample yielded the 28 T cell receptor beta chains listed below, sequenced in a study. Tregs were sorted as CD4+CD25+CD127-/low cells. A single record per CDR3 protein comes from TCRdb applying MiXCR to the 5' RACE reads. The data show around 34,000 distinct CDR3 sequences, 25% to 30% seen once. Material: tumor-infiltrating Tregs sorted from the breast tumor. These receptor sequences come from a female donor with breast cancer.

This clonotype was recorded at least ten times. The chain uses TRBV6-5 and TRBJ1-5; D not certain. The V and J ends lost 4 bases and 1 base respectively, with 8 bases between them. Germline loops: CDR1 MNHEY, CDR2 SVGAGI. This CDR3 has 14 residues. CDR3 DNA: TGTGCCAGCAGTTCCATAGGGAGCAATCAGCCCCAGCATTTT. Its protein is CASSSIGSNQPQHF.

On this clonotype itself: The junction departs from germline at one end; a sequencing error may be responsible. The chain links TRBV25-1 to TRBJ2-7, with 8 bases lining up with TRBD1. CDR1 is MGHDK and CDR2 is SYGVNS in the germline V gene. CDR3 length: 13 residues. The CDR3 coding sequence is TGTGCCTGCAGTGAGGACAGGGCCTACGAGCAGTACTTC. Its translation is CACSEDRAYEQYF.

The chain joins TRBV25-1 to TRBJ1-1; 7 nucleotides match TRBD1. The CDR3 sequence is 13 residues long. The V gene's germline CDR1 is MGHDK and CDR2 SYGVNS. With 3 bases clipped from V and 6 bases from J, the junction kept 4 bases outside the gene matches. CDR3 bases: TGTGCCAGCAGTGACTACAGGGGATCTGAAGCTTTCTTT. This codes for CASSDYRGSEAFF.

The chain couples TRBV3-1 to TRBJ2-7, with 7 bases fitting TRBD2. The CDR3 contains 13 residues. From germline, CDR1 is LGHDT and CDR2 YNNKEL (reference sequence). Trimming removed 8 bases from V and 4 bases from J; junction bases left unmatched: 8. CDR3 loop: CASGRGGLYEQYF. In DNA, the CDR3 is TGTGCCAGCGGGAGGGGCGGCCTGTACGAGCAGTACTTC.

This clonotype was seen ten or more times. This chain joins TRBV12-3 or TRBV12-4 and TRBJ2-7, with 7 bases aligning to TRBD1. CDR3 length equals 12 residues. J was trimmed by 3 bases and V by 4 bases; bases with no gene match: 0. CDR3 protein: CASSWDSYEQYF. CDR3 sequence (DNA): TGTGCCAGCAGTTGGGACAGCTACGAGCAGTACTTC.

This sequence joins TRBV5-1 and TRBJ1-2; 7 bases fit TRBD1. There are 14 residues in the CDR3. CDR1 and CDR2 from the germline V gene are SGHRS and YFSETQ. The ends lost 8 bases at V and 5 bases at J; junction bases unmatched: 12. The CDR3 coding sequence is TGCGCCAGAAACGCCGTAGGGGACAGATATGGCTACACCTTC. It specifies CARNAVGDRYGYTF.

Notes on this clonotype: It may be a read error: a sequence one base away is much more abundant. The chain links TRBV7-8 to TRBJ2-5; D is possibly TRBD1 or TRBD2 (5 bases each). This CDR3 contains 14 residues. Germline V CDR1 and CDR2: SGHVS, FQNEAQ. CDR3 sequence (DNA): TGTGCCAGCAGCTTGGGACGACCAGAAGAGACCGAGTACTTC. This translates into CASSLGRPEETEYF.

This clonotype occurred many times. The chain is built from TRBV6-1 and TRBJ1-5; D ambiguous. The CDR3 spans 15 residues. Germline-derived CDR1 and CDR2 are MNHNS and SASEGT. V lost 2 bases and J lost 5, with 13 bases in between. The CDR3 nucleotides are TGTGCCAGCAGTGAAACGGTTGGGATTTATCAGCCCCAGCATTTT. Residues: CASSETVGIYQPQHF.

To note about this clonotype: Possible read error: a much larger clone is one base away. The genes are TRBV5-1 and TRBJ1-2, with D possibly being TRBD1 (6 bases). This CDR3 is 15 amino acids long. CDR1 and CDR2 (germline): SGHRS, YFSETQ. Here the CDR3 DNA reads TGCGTCAGCAGCTTGGGGGCAGGTTGGATGGATGGCTACACCTTC. Translating it yields CVSSLGAGWMDGYTF.

The V call is TRBV12-3 or TRBV12-4, the J call TRBJ2-7; the D gene is possibly TRBD2 (6 bases). This CDR3 is 12 amino acids long. Trimming took off 6 bases at V and 4 bases at J, with 10 bases between the two ends. The CDR3 here is CASSRLEYEQYF. CDR3 DNA sequence: TGTGCCAGCAGCCGACTAGAATACGAGCAGTACTTC.

This clonotype is categorized as medium-sized (0.01 to 0.1%). The chain uses TRBV7-9 and TRBJ2-6, with D hard to call. This CDR3 has 13 amino acids. Germline V CDR1 and CDR2: SEHNR, FQNEAQ (reference sequence). Trimming took off 5 bases at V and 2 bases at J, with 4 bases between the two ends. The CDR3 protein is CASSPAGANVLTF. The CDR3 DNA is TGTGCCAGCAGCCCTGCTGGGGCCAACGTCCTGACTTTC.

Remarks on this clonotype: Given a much more abundant clone one base away, this may be a read error. The chain has TRBV7-3 and TRBJ2-1; D possibly corresponds to TRBD2 (6 bases). The CDR3 is 14 residues long. From germline, CDR1 is SGHTA and CDR2 FQGTGA. CDR3 sequence reads: CASSLVRGYNEQLF. The CDR3 DNA reads TGTGCCAGCAGCTTAGTCCGGGGGTACAATGAGCAGCTCTTC. Using reference TRBV7-3 and TRBJ2-1 for the parts outside the CDR3, the full variable domain is GAGVSQTPSNKVTEKGKYVELRCDPISGHTALYWYRQSLGQGPEFLIYFQGTGAADDSGLPNDRFFAVRPEGSVSTLKIQRTERGDSAVYLCASSLVRGYNEQLFGPGTRLTVL.

This clonotype occurred many times. V gene TRBV6-5 combines with J gene TRBJ2-7, with 8 bases matching TRBD1. Germline V gene lookup returns CDR1 MNHEY and CDR2 SVGAGI. This CDR3 comprises 14 residues. V lost 6 bases to trimming and J lost 0 bases; unmatched junction nucleotides: 4. The CDR3 DNA reads TGTGCCAGCAGCCGGACAGGGACCTCCTACGAGCAGTACTTC. It translates to CASSRTGTSYEQYF.

This clonotype was recorded many times. The chain couples TRBV11-2 to TRBJ1-2; 7 bases map to TRBD1. V gave up 5 bases and J gave up 4 bases; unmatched junction bases: 4. The CDR3 runs 13 residues. Looked up from germline, CDR1 is SGHAT and CDR2 is FQNNGV. The CDR3 here is CASSLGQRYGYTF. The DNA of the CDR3 is TGTGCCAGCAGCCTGGGACAGCGCTATGGCTACACCTTC.

J is TRBJ1-5 and V is TRBV30; 7 bases match TRBD1. The CDR3 spans 15 residues. The germline V gene has CDR1 GTSNPN and CDR2 SVGIG (reference sequence). CDR3 amino acids: CAMQTGGQALGPQHF. In DNA, the CDR3 is TGTGCAATGCAAACAGGCGGACAGGCGTTGGGGCCCCAGCATTTT. Full variable domain (missing parts from reference TRBV30 and TRBJ1-5): SQTIHQWPATLVQPVGSPLSLECTVEGTSNPNLYWYRQAAGRGLQLLFYSVGIGQISSEVPQNLSASRPQDRQFILSSKKLLLSDSGFYLCAMQTGGQALGPQHFGDGTRLSIL.

The chain recombines TRBV24-1 with TRBJ2-1; D possibly corresponds to TRBD1 (6 bases). V lost 2 bases, J lost 0 bases, and 13 bases lay in between. CDR1 is KGHDR and CDR2 is SFDVKD in the germline V gene. The CDR3 consists of 17 residues. CDR3: CATSDSGTKSSYNEQFF. Here the CDR3 DNA reads TGTGCCACCAGTGATTCCGGGACAAAGAGCTCCTACAATGAGCAGTTCTTC.

The rearrangement links TRBV20-1 to TRBJ1-2, with a tentative D call TRBD1 (5 bases). This CDR3 region has 14 residues. Germline-derived CDR1 and CDR2 are DFQATT and SNEGSKA (reference sequence). V lost 3 bases and J lost 8, with 19 bases in between. CDR3 bases: TGCAGTGCTAGGAATCAGGGAGTGCAGGAAGGCTACACCTTC. Translated, it gives CSARNQGVQEGYTF.

This chain links TRBV21-1 with TRBJ1-2; the D call of TRBD1 is as the table states it, not checked on the DNA. TRBV21-1 counts as a pseudogene. This CDR3 is built from 15 residues. The CDR3 sequence: CASSKSYRANYGYTF. CDR3 sequence (DNA): TGTGCCAGCAGCAAATCGTACAGGGCGAACTATGGCTACACCTTC.

Note on this clonotype: Possible read error: a much larger clone is one base away. The chain couples TRBV5-1 to TRBJ1-5; 10 bases match TRBD1. CDR1 is SGHRS, CDR2 YFSETQ, per germline. The CDR3 runs to 14 residues. CDR3 sequence reads: CASSWTGGDQAQHF. The CDR3 coding sequence is TGCGCCAGCAGCTGGACAGGGGGAGATCAGGCCCAGCATTTT. The variable domain in full, with the rest retrieved from reference TRBV5-1 and TRBJ1-5, is KAGVTQTPRYLIKTRGQQVTLSCSPISGHRSVSWYQQTPGQGLQFLFEYFSETQRNKGNFPGRFSGRQFSNSRSEMNVSTLELGDSALYLCASSWTGGDQAQHFGDGTRLSIL.

Concerning this clonotype: A read error may produce the germline difference seen at one junction end. This chain uses TRBV6-1 with TRBJ1-2, with 7 bases matching TRBD1. This CDR3 spans 15 amino acids. CDR1 MNHNS and CDR2 SASEGT come from the germline V gene. The CDR3 loop reads CAGSDPGTEHYGYTF. In DNA, the CDR3 is TGTGCCGGCAGCGACCCCGGGACAGAGCACTATGGCTACACCTTC.

As regards this clonotype: A much larger clone differs by one base, so this may be a read error. The chain uses TRBV11-2 and TRBJ2-2, with D tentatively TRBD2 (5 bases). The CDR3 sequence is 13 residues long. The V gene's germline CDR1 is SGHAT and CDR2 FQNNGV. CDR3 nucleotide sequence: TGTGCCAGCAGCTTACGGCGGTCGGCGGGCCTGATTTTT. It translates to CASSLRRSAGLIF.

This clonotype was detected only once. This rearrangement joins TRBV20-1 to TRBJ2-3; 8 nucleotides align to TRBD2. The CDR3 is 16 amino acids. Germline V gives CDR1 DFQATT, CDR2 SNEGSKA (reference sequence). V gave up 5 bases and J gave up 6 bases; unmatched junction bases: 16. The CDR3 loop reads CSAWGGGTSSSDTQYF. CDR3 DNA sequence: TGCAGTGCTTGGGGGGGGGGGACTAGTTCATCCGATACGCAGTATTTT.

The V and J genes are TRBV12-3 or TRBV12-4 and TRBJ1-5; possible D gene TRBD1, 6 bases. The CDR3 is 14 amino acids. Trimming pared 6 bases from V and 4 bases from J, leaving 13 bases between. The CDR3 spells CASSLQGRNQPQHF. The CDR3, as DNA: TGTGCCAGCAGCCTTCAGGGGAGAAATCAGCCCCAGCATTTT.

The CDR3: CASRNTGTTQPQHF. The CDR3 DNA follows: TGTGCCAGTAGGAACACAGGGACTACTCAGCCCCAGCATTTT. The genes are TRBV6-1 and TRBJ1-5, with D perhaps TRBD1 (6 bases). The CDR3 runs to 14 residues. V lost 9 bases and J lost 6, with 18 bases in between. CDR1 is MNHNS and CDR2 is SASEGT in the germline V gene.

At least ten counts were recorded for this clonotype. The chain links TRBV5-6 to TRBJ2-1, with 8 bases lining up with TRBD2. The junction had 11 bases not matched to a gene; V was cut back by 3 bases and J by 0 bases. The germline gives CDR1 SGHDT, CDR2 YYEEEE. The CDR3 consists of 18 residues. CDR3 nucleotide sequence: TGTGCCAGCAGCTGGGGGATACGGGAGGGCCCCTCCTACAATGAGCAGTTCTTC. Translating it yields CASSWGIREGPSYNEQFF.

This chain links TRBV18 with TRBJ1-1; D gene unclear. V dropped 5 bases and J dropped 7 bases, with 20 bases sitting between them. Germline lookup yields CDR1 KGHSH and CDR2 LQKENI. CDR3 length equals 15 residues. CDR3 sequence: CASSEQWALKNEAFF. In DNA form, the CDR3 reads TGTGCCAGCTCAGAACAGTGGGCGCTGAAGAATGAAGCTTTCTTT.

The V gene is TRBV20-1, the J gene TRBJ2-3; weak D call: TRBD2 (6 bases). CDR1 is DFQATT, CDR2 SNEGSKA, per germline (reference sequence). The V end was cut by 1 base, the J end by 6 bases, with 17 bases between. The CDR3 contains 15 residues. CDR3 bases: TGCAGTGCTAGAGGAAAGACTAGGGCAGACGATACGCAGTATTTT. Its translation is CSARGKTRADDTQYF.

This clonotype was seen repeatedly, ten times or more. The J gene is TRBJ2-1, the V gene TRBV24-1; D is tentatively TRBD1 or TRBD2 (5 bases each). V lost 4 bases to trimming and J lost 4 bases, with 19 bases between them. The CDR3 totals 17 residues. CDR1 and CDR2 from the germline V gene are KGHDR and SFDVKD. The CDR3, as DNA: TGTGCCACCAGTGACACAAGCCGGGGCCGGTTGTACAATGAGCAGTTCTTC. Its protein is CATSDTSRGRLYNEQFF.